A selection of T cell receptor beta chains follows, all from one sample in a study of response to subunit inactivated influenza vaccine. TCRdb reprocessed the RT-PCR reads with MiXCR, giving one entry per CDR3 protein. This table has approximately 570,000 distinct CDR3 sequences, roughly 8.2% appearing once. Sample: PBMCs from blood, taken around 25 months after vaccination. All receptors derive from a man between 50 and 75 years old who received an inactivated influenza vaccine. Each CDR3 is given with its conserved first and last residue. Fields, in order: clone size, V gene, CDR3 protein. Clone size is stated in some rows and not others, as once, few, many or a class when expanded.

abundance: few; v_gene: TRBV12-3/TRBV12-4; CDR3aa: CASSLGRTSQYF
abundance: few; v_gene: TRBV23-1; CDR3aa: CASIIDSYEQYF
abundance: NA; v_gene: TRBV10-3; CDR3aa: CAISERLGTSTDTQYF
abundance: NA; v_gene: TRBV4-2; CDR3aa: CASSPTPAGRTNYGYTF
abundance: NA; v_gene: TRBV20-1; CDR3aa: CSACPPGANVLTF
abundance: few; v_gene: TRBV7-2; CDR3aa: CASSLEGQGAGETQYF
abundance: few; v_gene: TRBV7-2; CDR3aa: CASSLASGGAKGNEQFF
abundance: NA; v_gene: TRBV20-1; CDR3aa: CSARVGLLVHEQFF
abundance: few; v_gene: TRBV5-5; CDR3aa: CASSLWASGGYEQYF
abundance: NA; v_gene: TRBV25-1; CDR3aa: CASSDTRGGYNEQFF
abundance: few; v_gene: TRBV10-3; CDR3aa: CAISATEQETQYF
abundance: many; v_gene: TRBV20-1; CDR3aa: CSASSRQGASEAFF
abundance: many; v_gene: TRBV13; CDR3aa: CASSLATGVNTEAFF
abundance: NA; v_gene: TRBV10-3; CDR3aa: CATNRDPNTGELFF